The 12 T cell receptor beta chains in this list originate from one sample, sequenced in a study of T cells after yellow fever vaccination. Using its own MiXCR run on the 5' RACE reads, TCRdb lists one record per CDR3 protein. The table shows about 340,000 distinct CDR3 sequences, with about 8.7% occurring only once. The material was PBMCs, obtained on the day of the first yellow fever vaccination. These receptors came from a man in his late teens or twenties who received the YFV17D yellow fever vaccine.

The J gene is TRBJ2-3, the V gene TRBV6-5; 8 nucleotides align to TRBD1. The junction had 9 bases not matched to a gene; V was cut back by 0 bases and J by 4 bases. Germline-derived CDR1 and CDR2 are MNHEY and SVGAGI. The CDR3 sequence is 17 residues long. The DNA of the CDR3 is TGTGCCAGCAGTTACTCATACCGGACAGGGTGGGCAGATACGCAGTATTTT. It codes for CASSYSYRTGWADTQYF.

In this sample, this clonotype turned up once. The CDR3 region has the DNA TGTGCCAGCAGCTTGGTGGCAGAGGTAGGCTACACCTTC. Protein: CASSLVAEVGYTF. The chain joins TRBV5-5 to TRBJ1-2, with D unresolved. V was clipped by 0 bases and J by 8 bases, with 11 bases between them. The CDR3 extends over 13 amino acids. Per germline, CDR1 SGHKS and CDR2 YYEKEE (reference sequence).

This clonotype was observed many times. The chain's CDR3 is CSASLGETQYF. As DNA, the CDR3 is TGCAGTGCTAGTCTCGGAGAGACCCAGTACTTC. The genes are TRBV20-1 and TRBJ2-5; unclear D gene. V lost 3 bases and J lost 4, with 6 bases in between. The CDR3 extends over 11 amino acids. From germline, CDR1 is DFQATT and CDR2 SNEGSKA (reference sequence).

Only a few counts were recorded for this clonotype. This chain links TRBV7-9 with TRBJ1-2; possible D gene TRBD1, 5 bases. The CDR3 contains 15 residues. Between the trimmed V and J ends, which lost 0 bases and 4 bases, there was a span of 12 bases. Germline values: CDR1 SEHNR, CDR2 FQNEAQ (reference sequence). CDR3 protein: CASSLAGEAAYGYTF. Written as DNA, the CDR3 is TGTGCCAGCAGCTTAGCGGGGGAAGCTGCCTATGGCTACACCTTC.

This clonotype was detected a few times. J is TRBJ1-2 and V is TRBV9; 10 bases line up with TRBD1. J lost 4 bases, V lost 3 bases, and 3 bases had no gene match. CDR3 length equals 14 residues. Germline V gene data show CDR1 as SGDLS and CDR2 as YYNGEE. The CDR3 coding sequence is TGTGCCAGCAGCGGCGGGACAGGGGCCTATGGCTACACCTTC. It encodes CASSGGTGAYGYTF.

This clonotype was counted only a few times. In nucleotides, the CDR3 is TGTGCCAGCAGCCCCGTGATCTCTGGAAACACCATATATTTT. It encodes CASSPVISGNTIYF. J is TRBJ1-3 and V is TRBV7-2, with D uncertain. V lost 5 bases and J lost 0, with 8 bases in between. Germline loops: CDR1 SGHTA, CDR2 FQGNSA. The CDR3 consists of 14 residues.

This clonotype appeared many times. The rearrangement joins TRBV5-6 to TRBJ2-3; 9 bases map to TRBD2. Germline trimming cut 4 bases from V and 1 base from J; bases unmatched to any gene: 10. This CDR3 has 17 residues. Germline values: CDR1 SGHDT, CDR2 YYEEEE. CDR3 nucleotide sequence: TGTGCCAGCAGCCGCCTCGGAGCGGGGGGTGGCACAGATACGCAGTATTTT. This codes for CASSRLGAGGGTDTQYF.

The gene calls are TRBV10-3 and TRBJ2-1; 9 nucleotides line up with TRBD1. The CDR3 has 15 amino acids. The germline gives CDR1 ENHRY, CDR2 SYGVKD. With V trimmed by 2 bases and J by 1 base, 0 bases remained unmatched. The CDR3, as DNA: TGTGCCATCAGTGAGGGGACAGGGTCCTACAATGAGCAGTTCTTC. Encoded protein: CAISEGTGSYNEQFF.

A few counts support this clonotype. This chain connects TRBV7-2 to TRBJ1-6, with D maybe TRBD1 (6 bases). This CDR3 region has 16 residues. Germline-derived CDR1 and CDR2 are SGHTA and FQGNSA. Trimming left V 2 bases short and J 0 bases short, with 8 bases between. The CDR3 here is CASSLQGISYNSPLHF. In DNA form, the CDR3 reads TGTGCCAGCAGCTTACAGGGGATCTCCTATAATTCACCCCTCCACTTT. Filled out from reference TRBV7-2 and TRBJ1-6, the complete variable domain reads GAGVSQSPSNKVTEKGKDVELRCDPISGHTALYWYRQSLGQGLEFLIYFQGNSAPDKSGLPSDRFSAERTGGSVSTLTIQRTQQEDSAVYLCASSLQGISYNSPLHFGNGTRLTVT.

This clonotype was seen only a few times. The chain has TRBV5-1 and TRBJ2-4; D is perhaps TRBD1 (5 bases). Trimming took 1 base from V and 6 from J, leaving 8 bases between them. The V gene's germline CDR1 is SGHRS and CDR2 YFSETQ. This CDR3 is 13 amino acids long. The CDR3 DNA reads TGCGCCAGCAGCTTGACCCAGGGAAACATTCAGTACTTC. Translated, it gives CASSLTQGNIQYF.

There are a few counts of this clonotype. In DNA, the CDR3 is TGTGCCAGCAGCTTAACTTCCGGGACGGTTCTCTACGAGCAGTACTTC. Amino acid sequence: CASSLTSGTVLYEQYF. This chain joins TRBV11-1 and TRBJ2-7; D tentatively fits TRBD1 or TRBD2 (5 bases each). V shed 2 bases and J shed 3 bases, with 17 bases lying between them. This CDR3 spans 16 amino acids. In germline, CDR1 is SGHAT, CDR2 FQDESV (reference sequence).

The gene calls are TRBV11-2 and TRBJ2-6; the match to TRBD2 covers 7 bases. The CDR3 consists of 15 residues. Looked up from germline, CDR1 is SGHAT and CDR2 is FQNNGV. CDR3 in DNA: TGTGCTACCCGGGGGGAGCTCAGGGGGGCCAACGTCCTGACTTTC. Translating gives CATRGELRGANVLTF. Supplemented by reference TRBV11-2 and TRBJ2-6, the full variable domain reads EAGVAQSPRYKIIEKRQSVAFWCNPISGHATLYWYQQILGQGPKLLIQFQNNGVVDDSQLPKDRFSAERLKGVDSTLKIQPAKLEDSAVYLCATRGELRGANVLTFGAGSRLTVL.